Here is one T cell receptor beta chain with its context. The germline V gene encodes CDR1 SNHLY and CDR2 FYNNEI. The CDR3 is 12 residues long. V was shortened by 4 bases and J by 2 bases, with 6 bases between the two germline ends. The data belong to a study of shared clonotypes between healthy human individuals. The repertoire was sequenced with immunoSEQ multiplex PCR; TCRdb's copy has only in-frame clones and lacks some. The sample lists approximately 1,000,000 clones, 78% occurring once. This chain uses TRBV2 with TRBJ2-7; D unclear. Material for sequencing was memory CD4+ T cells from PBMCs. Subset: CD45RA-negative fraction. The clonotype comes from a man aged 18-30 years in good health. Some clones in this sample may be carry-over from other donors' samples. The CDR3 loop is CASSVYPYEQYF. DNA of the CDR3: TGTGCCAGCAGTGTTTATCCCTACGAGCAGTACTTC.